A single sample is the source of the 25 T cell receptor beta chains below, sequenced in a study of blood T cell repertoires in COVID-19. The method was immunoSEQ multiplex PCR; TCRdb's version includes in-frame clones alone and lacks a portion of them. The table records around 300,000 clones, 70% to 90% of them present only once. Sequences were obtained from peripheral blood. Receptors were obtained from a woman under 40 who had recovered from COVID-19.

The chain joins TRBV3-1 (or the pseudogene TRBV3-2) to TRBJ1-5, with 7 bases fitting TRBD1. From germline, CDR1 is LGHDT and CDR2 YNNKEL (reference sequence). With 4 bases clipped from V and 4 bases from J, the junction kept 4 bases outside the gene matches. This CDR3 has 14 amino acids. In DNA form, the CDR3 reads TGTGCCAGCAGCCCCAGACAGGGTAATCAGCCCCAGCATTTT. Protein: CASSPRQGNQPQHF.

This rearrangement joins TRBV5-6 to TRBJ1-1, with D possibly being TRBD1 (5 bases). Looked up from germline, CDR1 is SGHDT and CDR2 is YYEEEE. The CDR3 covers 16 residues. With 4 bases removed from V and 0 bases from J, the gap between germline ends came to 16 bases. CDR3 sequence reads: CASSRGTGGLNTEAFF. Written as DNA, the CDR3 is TGTGCCAGCAGCCGCGGGACCGGCGGCTTGAACACTGAAGCTTTCTTT.

The chain couples TRBV28 to TRBJ2-2; D is unclear. V was trimmed by 2 bases and J by 3 bases, leaving 10 bases between them. Germline-derived CDR1 and CDR2 are MDHEN and SYDVKM. The CDR3 length is 15 residues. This CDR3 reads CASSLRLGDTGELFF. The CDR3, as DNA: TGTGCCAGCAGTTTAAGGCTAGGTGACACCGGGGAGCTGTTTTTT.

The V call is TRBV7-3, the J call TRBJ2-2; TRBD2 aligns across 12 bases. Germline assignment: CDR1 SGHTA and CDR2 FQGTGA. V trimming: 4 bases; J trimming: 5 bases; junction bases outside the gene matches: 2. This CDR3 spans 15 amino acids. The chain's CDR3 is CASSSSGRGTGELFF. CDR3 DNA sequence: TGTGCCAGCAGCTCTAGCGGGAGGGGAACCGGGGAGCTGTTTTTT.

This chain links TRBV5-1 with TRBJ2-3; 7 bases are shared with TRBD1. Germline trimming cut 7 bases from V and 0 bases from J; bases unmatched to any gene: 11. In germline, CDR1 is SGHRS, CDR2 YFSETQ. This CDR3 comprises 16 residues. CDR3 coding DNA: TGCGCCAGCGGGGATCGGACAGGAGTTAGCACAGATACGCAGTATTTT. Its protein product is CASGDRTGVSTDTQYF.

The chain couples TRBV18 to TRBJ2-2; D call uncertain. With 4 bases removed from V and 5 bases from J, the gap between germline ends came to 14 bases. The CDR3 is made up of 15 amino acids. Germline CDR1 reads KGHSH; CDR2 reads LQKENI. For the CDR3, the DNA is TGTGCCAGCTCACGACCCCAGGTGATGACCGGGGAGCTGTTTTTT. Encoded protein: CASSRPQVMTGELFF.

This clone was seen a single time. The CDR3 sequence is CASSLDSVYTEAFF. CDR3 bases: TGTGCCAGCAGCTTGGACAGCGTATACACTGAAGCTTTCTTT. The chain joins TRBV7-2 to TRBJ1-1, with a weak D call TRBD1 (6 bases). The V gene lost 3 bases and the J gene lost 3 bases, with 11 bases spanning the gap. Per the germline V gene, CDR1 is SGHTA and CDR2 is FQGNSA. The CDR3 has 14 amino acids.

The chain recombines TRBV7-9 with TRBJ2-2; TRBD1 agrees at 9 bases. The CDR3 runs 17 residues. J lost 5 bases, V lost 2 bases, and 9 bases had no gene match. CDR1 SEHNR and CDR2 FQNEAQ come from the germline V gene (reference sequence). CDR3 in DNA: TGTGCCAGCAGCTTACCCCAGGGACAGGGCTCAACCGGGGAGCTGTTTTTT. As protein: CASSLPQGQGSTGELFF.

A single count supports this clone. This sequence joins TRBV5-5 and TRBJ2-7; 8 bases align to TRBD1. V was pared by 4 bases and J by 2 bases, with 2 bases of the junction left unmatched. The CDR3 contains 13 residues. Germline V lookup: CDR1 SGHKS, CDR2 YYEKEE (reference sequence). The CDR3: CASSPDRAYEQYF. The CDR3 nucleotides read TGTGCCAGCAGCCCGGACAGGGCCTACGAGCAGTACTTC.

V usage is TRBV11-2 and J usage is TRBJ2-5, with TRBD2 matching over 7 bases. In germline, CDR1 is SGHAT, CDR2 FQNNGV. V shed 6 bases and J 0 bases; nucleotides not matched to a gene: 16. This CDR3 region has 18 residues. The CDR3 nucleotides read TGTGCCAGCAGTTCTGCAGGGCGGGCTAGCGGATACCAAGAGACCCAGTACTTC. Translated: CASSSAGRASGYQETQYF.

The chain uses TRBV20-1 and TRBJ1-3, with D possibly TRBD1 on 6 matching bases. The CDR3 is made up of 13 amino acids. Germline CDR1 is DFQATT and CDR2 is SNEGSKA (reference sequence). V lost 3 bases and J lost 4, with 10 bases in between. Written as DNA, the CDR3 is TGCAGTGCTAGTAAGGGGGTAGGAAACACCATATATTTT. Protein sequence: CSASKGVGNTIYF.

The chain has TRBV30 and TRBJ1-4; TRBD1 aligns across 10 bases. The CDR3 length is 16 residues. The junction had 12 bases not matched to a gene; V was cut back by 1 base and J by 10 bases. Germline CDR1 is GTSNPN and CDR2 is SVGIG (reference sequence). The CDR3 DNA is TGTGCCTGGAGTGGACTTAAGGGACAGGGGAAGGGAAAACTGTTTTTT. As protein: CAWSGLKGQGKGKLFF.

The chain joins TRBV15 to TRBJ2-1, with 10 nucleotides matching TRBD2. This CDR3 contains 17 residues. The V gene end was trimmed by 0 bases and the J gene end by 0 bases; junction bases not matched to a gene: 2. Per the germline V gene, CDR1 is LNHNV and CDR2 is YYDKDF (reference sequence). The CDR3 loop reads CATSRDSGRYSYNEQFF. The CDR3 DNA is TGTGCCACCAGCAGAGATAGCGGGAGGTACTCCTACAATGAGCAGTTCTTC.

The chain is built from TRBV28 and TRBJ1-2, with D tentatively TRBD1 (5 bases). Germline values: CDR1 MDHEN, CDR2 SYDVKM. The CDR3 is 13 residues long. V lost 5 bases to trimming and J lost 8 bases, with 15 bases between them. The CDR3 nucleotides are TGTGCCAGCAGTCCCCTAGGGGCATACGGCTACACCTTC. It encodes CASSPLGAYGYTF.

The genes are TRBV4-1 and TRBJ2-7; D is possibly TRBD1 (5 bases). Deletions cut 4 bases from V and 4 bases from J, with 14 bases between. This CDR3 is built from 14 residues. Germline V gene data show CDR1 as MGHRA and CDR2 as YSYEKL. CDR3 amino acids: CASSPTLQGYEQYF. The CDR3, as DNA: TGCGCCAGCAGCCCGACCCTTCAGGGATACGAGCAGTACTTC.

The chain combines TRBV5-1 with TRBJ2-5, with TRBD1 identical over 9 bases. The germline V gene has CDR1 SGHRS and CDR2 YFSETQ. The ends lost 4 bases at V and 5 bases at J; junction bases unmatched: 6. CDR3 size: 14 residues. The CDR3 spells CASSLQGARETQYF. The CDR3 nucleotides read TGCGCCAGCAGCCTACAGGGGGCGAGGGAGACCCAGTACTTC.

V and J are TRBV3-1 (or the pseudogene TRBV3-2) and TRBJ1-2, with 7 bases that match TRBD1. J gave up 0 bases and V 2 bases, and 6 bases lay outside the gene matches. From germline, CDR1 is LGHDT and CDR2 YNNKEL (reference sequence). The CDR3 has 16 amino acids. CDR3 sequence: CASSQWRGRTNYGYTF. The CDR3 nucleotides read TGTGCCAGCAGCCAATGGAGGGGGCGGACTAACTATGGCTACACCTTC.

The V call is TRBV3-1 (or the pseudogene TRBV3-2), the J call TRBJ2-2; D possibly corresponds to TRBD2 (6 bases). Trimming cost V 4 bases and J 1 base, with 16 bases left between them. The CDR3 sequence is 17 residues long. Germline values: CDR1 LGHDT, CDR2 YNNKEL (reference sequence). The CDR3 loop is CASSPLTGEKNTGELFF. CDR3 sequence (DNA): TGTGCCAGCAGCCCCTTGACGGGAGAAAAGAACACCGGGGAGCTGTTTTTT.

The chain combines TRBV30 with TRBJ1-4; D is unresolved. The CDR3 is 16 residues long. Germline CDR1 is GTSNPN and CDR2 is SVGIG (reference sequence). The V end lost 4 bases, the J end lost 10 bases, and 25 bases lay between the germline ends. CDR3 residues: CAWTKIRRRCFAKLFF. CDR3 bases: TGTGCCTGGACCAAGATTCGGAGGAGATGTTTTGCAAAACTGTTTTTT.

The CDR3 is CASSWGTSGGYSSYNEQFF. CDR3 bases: TGCGCCAGCAGCTGGGGGACTAGCGGGGGCTATTCTTCCTACAATGAGCAGTTCTTC. V gene TRBV5-1 combines with J gene TRBJ2-1, with 14 nucleotides matching TRBD2. Germline V gives CDR1 SGHRS, CDR2 YFSETQ. Trimming cost V 3 bases and J 1 base; bases outside gene matches: 9. The CDR3 length is 19 residues.

The chain is built from TRBV11-2 and TRBJ2-1; D might be TRBD2 (5 bases). The CDR3 has 16 amino acids. Deletions cut 3 bases from V and 0 bases from J, with 12 bases between. Germline lookup yields CDR1 SGHAT and CDR2 FQNNGV. The CDR3 loop reads CASSFVPTSSYNEQFF. CDR3 coding DNA: TGTGCCAGCAGCTTCGTTCCTACTAGCTCCTACAATGAGCAGTTCTTC.

This chain uses TRBV9 with TRBJ2-7, with 9 positions matching TRBD1. The CDR3 is 15 residues long. J lost 2 bases, V lost 0 bases, and 3 bases had no gene match. The germline V gene encodes CDR1 SGDLS and CDR2 YYNGEE. The CDR3 loop is CASSVGDRVPYEQYF. CDR3 DNA sequence: TGTGCCAGCAGCGTAGGGGACAGGGTTCCCTACGAGCAGTACTTC.

The V and J genes are TRBV5-1 and TRBJ2-1; 7 positions agree with TRBD1. CDR1 and CDR2 (germline): SGHRS, YFSETQ. There are 14 residues in the CDR3. The V segment lost 4 bases and the J segment 8 bases; nucleotides outside the gene matches: 9. DNA for the CDR3: TGCGCCAGCAGCCTGGACAGGCCCTCGGATGAGCAGTTCTTC. Its protein is CASSLDRPSDEQFF.

This rearrangement joins TRBV19 to TRBJ1-4, with D tentatively TRBD1 (6 bases). The CDR3 is made up of 15 amino acids. CDR1 and CDR2 from the germline V gene are LNHDA and SQIVND (reference sequence). Trimming removed 5 bases from V and 6 bases from J, with 16 bases in between. The CDR3 is CASSLDRMSDEKLFF. In nucleotides, the CDR3 is TGTGCCAGTAGTCTCGACAGGATGAGCGATGAAAAACTGTTTTTT.

CDR3 sequence (DNA): TGTGCCAGCAGTTACTCGACGGGAGGTGACTATGGCTACACCTTC. Its translation is CASSYSTGGDYGYTF. This sequence joins TRBV6-5 and TRBJ1-2; D is uncertain. Trimming took off 0 bases at V and 3 bases at J, with 11 bases between the two ends. The CDR3 loop spans 15 amino acids. Germline V gives CDR1 MNHEY, CDR2 SVGAGI.